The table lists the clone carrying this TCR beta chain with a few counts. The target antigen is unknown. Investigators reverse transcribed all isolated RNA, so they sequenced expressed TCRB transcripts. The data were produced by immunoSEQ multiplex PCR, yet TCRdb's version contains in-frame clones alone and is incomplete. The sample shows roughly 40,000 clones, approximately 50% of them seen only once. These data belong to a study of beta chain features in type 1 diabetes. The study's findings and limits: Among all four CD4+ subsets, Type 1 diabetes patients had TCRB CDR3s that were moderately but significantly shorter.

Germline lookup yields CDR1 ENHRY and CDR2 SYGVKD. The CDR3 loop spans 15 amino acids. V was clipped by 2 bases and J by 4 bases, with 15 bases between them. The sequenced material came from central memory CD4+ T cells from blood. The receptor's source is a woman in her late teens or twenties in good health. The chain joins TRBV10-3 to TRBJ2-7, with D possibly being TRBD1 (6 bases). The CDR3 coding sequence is TGTGCCATCAGTGAGAAAGCGACAGGAACATACGAGCAGTACTTC. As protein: CAISEKATGTYEQYF.